This TCR beta chain was sequenced during a study of CD8+ T cells in alopecia areata. Whole-study context: Twice daily, treated patients received 5 to 10 mg of oral tofacitinib.

The CDR3 totals 14 residues. Germline CDR1 is KGHSH and CDR2 is LQKENI. V lost 4 bases and J lost 7, with 13 bases in between. Findings of the study overall: Normal skin's resident alphabeta T cells are also sequenced in scalp samples.

cDNA prepared by RNA extraction and subsequent reverse transcription served as the template for sequencing. Here immunoSEQ multiplex PCR was the method, and the copy in TCRdb shows in-frame clones only, minus some. The sample consists of 150,000 to 200,000 clones, about 60% of them appearing once. Peripheral blood and lesional scalp punch biopsies were taken from alopecia areata patients. Separation by sorting yielded CD4+ and CD8+ T cells from PBMCs. Worth noting for this clone: Its target is unknown.

The genes are TRBV18 and TRBJ1-4, with D possibly being TRBD1 (5 bases). The input for sequencing was CD4+ T cells sorted from blood, taken at week 0. This receptor was identified in a human donor with alopecia areata. The CDR3 loop reads CASSQSGRGEKLFF. For the CDR3, the DNA is TGTGCCAGCTCACAGTCAGGGCGGGGTGAAAAACTGTTTTTT.